The clone carrying this T cell receptor (beta chain) was seen repeatedly, ten times or more. What it recognizes is unknown. The data were taken from a study of CD8+CD57+ T cells in acquired aplastic anemia. On the study more broadly: The mean DNA yield obtained from sorted CD4+ and CD8+ cells came to 3 to 4 ug.

The CDR3 has 14 residues. Unmatched junction bases numbered 2, after V lost 4 bases and J lost 0 bases. The V gene's germline CDR1 is SGHTA and CDR2 FQGNSA. Findings and caveats of the study: Shared by patients and controls, twenty-nine CD8+ CDR3s were abundant in patients. Patients did not significantly differ from controls in CD8+ Simpson's diversity.

The TCR beta profiling, which covered VDJ combination and CDR3 sequence, was carried out using genomic DNA as the template. A single record per CDR3 protein comes from TCRdb applying MiXCR to the reads. The table has roughly 420,000 distinct CDR3 sequences, just under 70% seen once. Sequences were obtained from sorted CD4+, CD8+, or CD8+CD57+ T cells (not recorded which) from PBMCs. V usage is TRBV7-2 and J usage is TRBJ1-1; the match to TRBD1 covers 7 bases. The receptor was isolated from a human donor in good health, serving as a control. The CDR3, as DNA: TGTGCCAGCAGCTCGGACAGGTTGAACACTGAAGCTTTCTTT. As protein: CASSSDRLNTEAFF.